This TCR beta chain originates from a study of blood T cells in healthy people across ages. Then a second PCR, running about 7 to 11 cycles, was carried out with a sample-barcoded 5' primer and a J-beta primer mix. Via MiXCR, TCRdb re-called the 5' RACE reads, giving one row per CDR3 protein. The sample records approximately 1.5 million distinct CDR3 sequences, roughly 43% being singletons. V lost 4 bases to trimming and J lost 11 bases; unmatched junction nucleotides: 15. Germline V lookup: CDR1 LNHNV, CDR2 YYDKDF (reference sequence). The CDR3 sequence is 16 residues long. The V and J genes are TRBV15 and TRBJ2-5; 11 nucleotides line up with TRBD2. This receptor was identified in a woman aged 18 to 35 in good health. Sequences were obtained from blood. The chain's CDR3 is CATSTLSGRGGNEQYF. In DNA form, the CDR3 reads TGTGCCACCAGCACCCTTAGCGGGAGGGGAGGTAATGAGCAGTACTTC.